This T cell receptor beta chain came from a study of patients and donors after allogeneic stem cell transplantation. Losses at the gene ends were 10 bases for V and 4 bases for J; bases not matched to a gene: 15. The CDR3 consists of 16 residues. There are many counts of this clonotype. TCRdb recomputed calls from the RT-PCR reads with MiXCR, one row per CDR3 protein. The table records approximately 170,000 distinct CDR3 sequences, approximately 25% of them present only once. The chain is built from TRBV12-3 or TRBV12-4 and TRBJ1-3, with TRBD1 identical over 8 bases. The sequencing sample was made of blood, either unsorted or a sorted T cell fraction (not recorded which). The sequence derives from a human donor who was either an allogeneic HSCT recipient or a stem cell or donor lymphocyte infusion donor (not recorded which). It is not recorded whose cells these are; they may come from a transplant donor. CDR3 amino acids: CATALLTGDKGNTIYF. CDR3 bases: TGTGCCACCGCCCTCCTGACAGGGGACAAGGGAAACACCATATATTTT.